The clone carrying this TCR beta chain was detected a few times. The data derive from a study of blood T cell repertoires in COVID-19. Overall study context: Acute and convalescent COVID-19 specimens originated in the United States, Italy and Spain. Sources were T cells, B-cell-depleted T cells, or PBMCs; the material itself was cDNA or gDNA.

Recruited during active infection, patients (from Seattle) were subsequently followed longitudinally. The germline V gene encodes CDR1 LNHDA and CDR2 SQIVND (reference sequence). Losses at the gene ends were 2 bases for V and 9 bases for J; bases not matched to a gene: 5. The CDR3 covers 14 residues. TCRdb's table, derived via immunoSEQ multiplex PCR, lists solely in-frame clones and lacks some. The sample contains tens of thousands of clones, roughly 80% of which appear only once. The sequenced sample consisted of peripheral blood. The V call is TRBV19, the J call TRBJ1-5; 9 bases fit TRBD1. The receptor's source is a man aged 55 to 70 with COVID-19, enrolled during active disease. The DNA for the CDR3 is TGTGCCAGTAGTATACGGACAGGGGTACTGCCCCAGCATTTT. It translates to CASSIRTGVLPQHF.